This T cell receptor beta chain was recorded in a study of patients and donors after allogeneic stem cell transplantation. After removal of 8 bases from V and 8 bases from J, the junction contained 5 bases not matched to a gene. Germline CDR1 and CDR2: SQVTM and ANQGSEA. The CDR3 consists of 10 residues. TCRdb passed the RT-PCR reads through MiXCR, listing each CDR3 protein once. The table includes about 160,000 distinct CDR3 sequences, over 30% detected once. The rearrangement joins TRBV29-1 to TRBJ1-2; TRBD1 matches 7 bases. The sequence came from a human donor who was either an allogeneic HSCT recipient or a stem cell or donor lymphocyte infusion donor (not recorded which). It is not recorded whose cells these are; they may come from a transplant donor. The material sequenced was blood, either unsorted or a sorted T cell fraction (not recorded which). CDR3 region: CSTDRDGYTF. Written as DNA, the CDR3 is TGCAGCACAGACAGGGACGGCTACACCTTC.